Following are 18 T cell receptor beta chains from one sample sequenced in a study of T cell clonality in common variable immunodeficiency. Assay: immunoSEQ multiplex PCR; the TCRdb copy retains only in-frame clones and omits some. The sample yields more than 55,000 clones, without any singletons. Source material: peripheral blood mononuclear cells. Receptors originate from a person aged 18-70 years in good health.

This clone has ten or more counts. The sequence runs out 3 residues before the end of the CDR3; the remainder is reconstructed from the germline J gene. The V call is TRBV6-1, the J call TRBJ2-1; D is ambiguous. CDR3 length: 16 residues. The V and J ends lost 0 bases and 0 bases respectively, with 9 bases between them. Per germline, CDR1 MNHNS and CDR2 SASEGT. The CDR3 spells CASSEAHSSSYNEQFF. Partial CDR3 DNA: TGTGCCAGCAGTGAAGCGCACTCGAGCTCCTACAATGAG.

This clone was recorded many times. The DNA ends 3 residues before the CDR3 does, and the rest of the CDR3 is filled in from the germline J gene. The V call is TRBV5-1, the J call TRBJ2-1; a weak D match, TRBD2 (6 bases). The CDR3 consists of 16 residues. V shed 0 bases and J shed 4 bases, with 14 bases lying between them. CDR1 SGHRS and CDR2 YFSETQ come from the germline V gene. The part of the CDR3 DNA that was read is TGCGCCAGCAGCTTGGAGGCGGGGCCCTCTTACAATGAG. It yields the protein CASSLEAGPSYNE. The entire CDR3 is CASSLEAGPSYNEQFF.

This clone came up many times. The CDR3 end lies 3 residues beyond the end of the read and is filled in from the germline J gene. This chain connects TRBV5-1 to TRBJ2-7, with 11 bases aligning to TRBD2. Trimming removed 4 bases from V and 0 bases from J; junction bases left unmatched: 6. This CDR3 region has 16 residues. Germline loops: CDR1 SGHRS, CDR2 YFSETQ. The sequenced CDR3 bases are TGCGCCAGCAGCCCGAGGACTAGCGGGTACTCCTACGAG. This encodes CASSPRTSGYSYE. The full CDR3 reads CASSPRTSGYSYEQYF.

This clone was found a few times. The observed sequence ends 3 residues before the CDR3 terminus, with the missing tail filled in from the germline J gene. This specimen includes other DNA sequences encoding the same CDR3. The J gene is TRBJ1-2, the V gene TRBV6-1; D gene ambiguous. The CDR3 has 16 amino acids. In germline, CDR1 is MNHNS, CDR2 SASEGT. The CDR3 loop reads CASSETGWTSGSLYTF. Incomplete CDR3 DNA: TGTGCCAGCAGTGAAACGGGGTGGACTAGCGGGAGCCTG.

This clone appeared many times. The read gets to within 3 residues of the CDR3 end, and the germline J gene fills in the rest. V usage is TRBV20-1 and J usage is TRBJ2-7; D is unresolved. Germline values: CDR1 DFQATT, CDR2 SNEGSKA (reference sequence). V was clipped by 6 bases and J by 3 bases, with 6 bases between them. This CDR3 is built from 10 residues. Incomplete CDR3 DNA: TGCAGTGCGGCCCACTACGAG. It specifies CSAAHYE. The full CDR3 is CSAAHYEQYF.

This clone has ten or more counts. The read gets to within 3 residues of the CDR3 end, and the germline J gene fills in the rest. J is TRBJ1-1 and V is TRBV5-1; perhaps TRBD1 as D (5 bases). The ends were cut back, 1 base at V and 5 bases at J, with 9 bases in the middle. There are 13 residues in the CDR3. Germline assignment: CDR1 SGHRS and CDR2 YFSETQ. CDR3 DNA (partial): TGCGCCAGCAGCTTGAGGGGAGAAACTGAA. Translated, it gives CASSLRGETE. In full, the CDR3 is CASSLRGETEAFF.

In this sample, this clone turned up many times. The sequenced fragment ends 3 residues before the CDR3 boundary, so the rest is inferred from the germline J gene. The J gene is TRBJ2-3, the V gene TRBV7-7; D is uncertain. Germline CDR1 and CDR2: SSHAT and FNYEAQ (reference sequence). CDR3 length equals 14 residues. The CDR3 DNA, read in part, is TGTGCTAGCTCCGCCGGCCTAGACGGAGATACG. Its translation is CASSAGLDGDT. The whole CDR3 sequence reads CASSAGLDGDTQYF.

This clone was observed many times. The read finishes 3 residues shy of the CDR3 end, and the germline J gene is used to complete it. The genes are TRBV28 and TRBJ1-2; D may be TRBD1 (6 bases). V dropped 11 bases and J dropped 1 base, with 20 bases sitting between them. Germline CDR1 MDHEN, CDR2 SYDVKM. CDR3 length: 15 residues. The CDR3 bases that were read are TGTGCCGGAGGGGGGGGGAAAGGATATAACTATGGC. Amino acid sequence: CAGGGGKGYNYG. The full CDR3 protein reads CAGGGGKGYNYGYTF.

Ten or more counts support this clone. The read terminates 3 residues ahead of where the CDR3 ends, so the germline J gene completes it. The chain is built from TRBV20-1 and TRBJ2-7; 10 bases align to TRBD2. J lost 3 bases, V lost 5 bases, and 4 bases had no gene match. The V gene's germline CDR1 is DFQATT and CDR2 SNEGSKA (reference sequence). This CDR3 is built from 13 residues. Incomplete CDR3 DNA: TGCAGTGCTGCTAGCGGGAGATACTACGAG. Its translation is CSAASGRYYE. The entire CDR3 protein reads CSAASGRYYEQYF.

This clone was counted many times. The CDR3 extends 3 residues past the end of the read, so its final part is completed from the germline J gene. The V and J genes are TRBV18 and TRBJ2-1, with TRBD2 as a possible D gene (6 bases). In germline, CDR1 is KGHSH, CDR2 LQKENI. Trimming took 5 bases from V and 4 from J, leaving 12 bases between them. The CDR3 totals 14 residues. The sequenced CDR3 bases are TGTGCCAGCTCAGGGTTAGCGGATTACAATGAG. As protein: CASSGLADYNE. The complete CDR3 protein is CASSGLADYNEQFF.

Of note for this clone: The read finishes 3 residues shy of the CDR3 end, and the germline J gene is used to complete it. V usage is TRBV10-2 and J usage is TRBJ2-7; the match to TRBD1 covers 7 bases. The CDR3 has 13 amino acids. The germline CDR1 and CDR2 sequences are WSHSY and SAAADI. V gave up 5 bases and J gave up 1 base; unmatched junction bases: 2. The part of the CDR3 DNA that was read is TGCGCCAGCAGTAGCAGGGGGTCCTACGAG. Translation: CASSSRGSYE. In full, the CDR3 is CASSSRGSYEQYF.

This clone came up a few times. The read halts 3 residues ahead of the CDR3 end, with the missing end drawn from the germline J gene. The chain links TRBV20-1 to TRBJ2-1, with 15 bases that match TRBD2. The CDR3 covers 19 residues. Germline CDR1 and CDR2: DFQATT and SNEGSKA (reference sequence). V was pared by 0 bases and J by 8 bases, with 14 bases of the junction left unmatched. CDR3 sequence: CSARDRTSGRALHIDEQFF. The sequenced CDR3 bases are TGCAGTGCTAGAGATCGGACTAGCGGGAGGGCCCTCCACATCGATGAG.

This clone was seen repeatedly, ten times or more. The read comes to an end 3 residues before the CDR3 does, leaving the germline J gene to fill in the end. V and J are TRBV2 and TRBJ2-1, with a weak D call TRBD1 (7 bases). The germline V and J ends were trimmed by 4 bases and 3 bases, with 10 bases remaining between them. Per the germline V gene, CDR1 is SNHLY and CDR2 is FYNNEI. The CDR3 spans 14 residues. CDR3 sequence: CASSGQGGYNEQFF. CDR3 DNA (partial): TGTGCCAGCAGTGGCCAGGGGGGCTACAATGAG.

In the case of this clone: The read ends 3 residues before the CDR3 terminus; that terminus is restored from the germline J gene. The chain couples TRBV6-1 to TRBJ1-3; 7 bases are a match to TRBD1. V was pared by 2 bases and J by 0 bases, with 7 bases of the junction left unmatched. The CDR3 length is 17 residues. Germline V gives CDR1 MNHNS, CDR2 SASEGT. The DNA read from the CDR3 is TGTGCCAGCAGTGAACCCAGGACAGGCCGCTCTGGAAACACC. Translation: CASSEPRTGRSGNT. From start to end, the CDR3 is CASSEPRTGRSGNTIYF.

This clone has at least ten counts. The read falls 3 residues short of the CDR3 end, and the missing part is taken from the germline J gene. The chain recombines TRBV19 with TRBJ1-2, with 9 bases aligning to TRBD1. Germline CDR1 is LNHDA and CDR2 is SQIVND (reference sequence). This CDR3 contains 15 residues. Trimming cost V 3 bases and J 3 bases; bases outside gene matches: 5. This CDR3 reads CASSIEDRGDYGYTF. The CDR3 DNA, read in part, is TGTGCCAGTAGTATTGAGGACAGGGGCGACTATGGC.

In its sample, this clone was seen many times. Coverage ceases 3 residues before the CDR3 finishes, and the germline J gene fills in the end. The chain links TRBV20-1 to TRBJ1-5, with D perhaps matching TRBD1 (5 bases). The CDR3 contains 15 residues. The V end was cut by 0 bases, the J end by 0 bases, with 9 bases between. Germline V CDR1 and CDR2: DFQATT, SNEGSKA (reference sequence). The DNA read from the CDR3 is TGCAGTGCTAGAGATTACCAGGGTAGCAATCAGCCC. It translates to CSARDYQGSNQP. The CDR3, in full, reads CSARDYQGSNQPQHF.

This clone showed up just a few times. The sequenced fragment ends 3 residues before the CDR3 boundary, so the rest is inferred from the germline J gene. V is TRBV19 and J is TRBJ2-7; D call uncertain. Germline V gene lookup returns CDR1 LNHDA and CDR2 SQIVND (reference sequence). V was shortened by 4 bases and J by 5 bases, with 21 bases between the two germline ends. CDR3 size: 16 residues. The chain's CDR3 is CASSTFQVPPSDEQYF. The DNA read from the CDR3 is TGTGCCAGTAGTACCTTCCAGGTCCCGCCCTCGGACGAG.

The table lists this clone with many counts. This CDR3 reads CASSESPSLEGETQYF. CDR3 DNA, as far as it was read: TGCGCCAGCAGTGAGTCCCCTAGCCTGGAGGGAGAGACC. The chain links TRBV10-2 to TRBJ2-5, with a tentative D call TRBD2 (6 bases). The observed sequence ends 3 residues before the CDR3 terminus, with the missing tail filled in from the germline J gene. V shed 0 bases and J shed 4 bases, with 15 bases lying between them. This CDR3 has 16 residues. In germline, CDR1 is WSHSY, CDR2 SAAADI.